Listed below are T cell receptor beta chains from one sample, sequenced in a study of beta chain features in type 1 diabetes. Generated by immunoSEQ multiplex PCR, the TCRdb table keeps only in-frame clones and is missing some. The profile shows 140,000 or so clones, around 8.7% of them singletons. The source material was central memory CD4+ T cells from blood. Receptor source: a man aged 18 to 29 in good health. CDR3s include the opening cysteine and the closing phenylalanine or tryptophan. D genes are given only for firm matches. Clone sizes are given selectively: once, few, many, or a class where the clone is expanded.

abundance	v_gene	j_gene	d_gene	CDR3nt	CDR3aa
NA	TRBV7-3	TRBJ2-1	TRBD2	TGTGCCAGCAGCTTAACGGGTACCGCTAGCGGGGGGGCCAATGAGCAGTTCTTC	CASSLTGTASGGANEQFF
few	TRBV30	TRBJ2-3	NA	TGTGCCTGGAGTGTAACAGGGACAGATACGCAGTATTTT	CAWSVTGTDTQYF
NA	TRBV5-5	TRBJ2-3	NA	TGTGCCAGCAGCTTCTCGTCCCGCACAGATACGCAGTATTTT	CASSFSSRTDTQYF
few	TRBV12-5	TRBJ1-1	NA	TGTGCTAGTGGTATGGACAGAAAAAGCACTGAAGCTTTCTTT	CASGMDRKSTEAFF
few	TRBV4-3	TRBJ1-2	TRBD1	TGCGCCAGCAGCCCCCAGGACAGGGTAGACTATGGCTACACCTTC	CASSPQDRVDYGYTF
many	TRBV7-9	TRBJ1-5	NA	TGTGCCAGCAGCCGGGACAACGTGGATCAGCCCCAGCATTTT	CASSRDNVDQPQHF
NA	TRBV11-2	TRBJ1-2	TRBD1	TGTGCCAGCAGCACAATAACAGGGGATGGCTACACCTTC	CASSTITGDGYTF
NA	TRBV6-1	TRBJ1-2	NA	TGTGCCAGCAGTCTAAGGGGGGGGAACTATGGCTACACCTTC	CASSLRGGNYGYTF
NA	TRBV4-1	TRBJ1-5	TRBD1	TGCGCCAGCAGCCAAGATCCCGGGACAGGGATCGGTCAGCCCCAGCATTTT	CASSQDPGTGIGQPQHF
few	TRBV11-2	TRBJ2-2	NA	TGTGCCAGCAGCTTAGTGCCGGCCGGGGAGCTGTTTTTT	CASSLVPAGELFF
NA	TRBV5-4	TRBJ2-5	TRBD1	TGTGCCAGCAGCTTGGGGAGAGGGACAGCTCAAGAGACCCAGTACTTC	CASSLGRGTAQETQYF
few	TRBV15	TRBJ1-2	TRBD1	TGTGCCACCAGCAGAACGCGACAGGGGGACTATGGCTACACCTTC	CATSRTRQGDYGYTF
many	TRBV18	TRBJ1-2	NA	TGTGCCAGCTCACAATCCCAGGCCAACTATGGCTACACCTTC	CASSQSQANYGYTF
few	TRBV11-2	TRBJ2-1	NA	TGTGCCAGCATCGGGGTCGGGGGCAATGAGCAGTTCTTC	CASIGVGGNEQFF
NA	TRBV7-9	TRBJ1-6	NA	TGTGCCAGCAGTCGGGACGGGGGGCTCCTCCACTTT	CASSRDGGLLHF
NA	TRBV18	TRBJ2-6	NA	TGTGCCAGCTCACCAACAGGGAACTCTGGGGCCAACGTCCTGACTTTC	CASSPTGNSGANVLTF
few	TRBV5-1	TRBJ2-6	TRBD1	TGCGCCAGCAGCTTACAGGGGGCCTCTGGGGCCAACGTCCTGACTTTC	CASSLQGASGANVLTF
NA	TRBV18	TRBJ1-3	NA	TGTGCCAGCTCACCGACAGAGTCTGGAAACACCATATATTTT	CASSPTESGNTIYF
many	TRBV5-6	TRBJ2-1	TRBD2	TGTGCCAGCAGCAGTGAGCGGGGGGGTTACAATGAGCAGTTCTTC	CASSSERGGYNEQFF
few	TRBV11-2	TRBJ2-1	TRBD2	TGTGCCACCAAACCCTCAGCGGGGGCTCCCAATGAGCAGTTCTTC	CATKPSAGAPNEQFF
few	TRBV4-3	TRBJ2-3	TRBD1	TGCGCCAGCAGCCCAAGCTCCGGGACAGGGATGACAGATACGCAGTATTTT	CASSPSSGTGMTDTQYF
many	TRBV5-4	TRBJ1-1	NA	TGTGCCAGCAGCGGCAACCTCGGGTGGACTGAAGCTTTCTTT	CASSGNLGWTEAFF
few	TRBV19	TRBJ1-2	NA	TGTGCCAGTAGTGGACAGCTCATCTATGGCTACACCTTC	CASSGQLIYGYTF
many	TRBV30	TRBJ2-2	NA	TGTGCCTGGAGTGTACAGGCCGGGGAGCTGTTTTTT	CAWSVQAGELFF
NA	TRBV5-4	TRBJ1-2	TRBD1	TGTGCCAGCAGGGATCAGGGGGTCTCCTATGGCTACACCTTC	CASRDQGVSYGYTF
NA	TRBV19	TRBJ2-5	NA	TGTGCCACACAGGGTCAAGAGACCCAGTACTTC	CATQGQETQYF
few	TRBV5-3	TRBJ1-6	NA	TGTGCCAGCTTCGATACAGGGACTAATTCACCCCTCCACTTT	CASFDTGTNSPLHF
NA	TRBV7-3	TRBJ2-1	TRBD1	TGTGCCAGCAGCCCGACAGGGGGCATCGACAATGAGCAGTTCTTC	CASSPTGGIDNEQFF
few	TRBV2	TRBJ2-5	TRBD1	TGTGCCAGCAGGACAGGGGAAGAGACCCAGTACTTC	CASRTGEETQYF
NA	TRBV19	TRBJ2-7	NA	TGTGCCTCCAGCCAGGCGACCTACGAGCAGTACTTC	CASSQATYEQYF
few	TRBV2	TRBJ1-1	NA	TGTGCCAGCCAGGGTGGGACTGAAGCTTTCTTT	CASQGGTEAFF
few	TRBV2	TRBJ2-3	NA	TGTGCCAGCGGGGAGACAGGACACACAGATACGCAGTATTTT	CASGETGHTDTQYF
few	TRBV5-1	TRBJ2-2	NA	TGCGCCAGCAGCCCTAAGAACACCGGGGAGCTGTTTTTT	CASSPKNTGELFF
NA	TRBV11-2	TRBJ1-5	TRBD1	TGTGCCAGCAGCACAGGGGGCGCACCCAACGGTCAGCCCCAGCATTTT	CASSTGGAPNGQPQHF
NA	TRBV30	TRBJ1-6	NA	TGTGCCTGGATCCTACGGGACTCCCCTTGGGGCCTCCACTTT	CAWILRDSPWGLHF
few	TRBV11-2	TRBJ1-1	NA	TGTGCCAGCAGCTTTCGGGGGGCCCCTGAAGCTTTCTTT	CASSFRGAPEAFF
NA	TRBV25-1	TRBJ2-1	NA	TGTGCCAGCAGTGGCGCAGGGGTCCACAATGAGCAGTTCTTC	CASSGAGVHNEQFF
few	TRBV7-2	TRBJ2-5	TRBD1	TGTGCCAGCAGCTTACCCCGGACAGGGGGCTATCAAGAGACCCAGTACTTC	CASSLPRTGGYQETQYF
NA	TRBV29-1	TRBJ1-2	NA	TGCAGCACTCGATCCCCGGGACAAAACTATGGCTACACCTTC	CSTRSPGQNYGYTF
few	TRBV7-8	TRBJ1-6	TRBD1	TGTGCCAGCAGCCTCGACAGGGTGAATTCACCCCTCCACTTT	CASSLDRVNSPLHF
NA	TRBV20-1	TRBJ2-5	NA	TGCAGCCCGGCGGGCCGGGAGACCCAGTACTTC	CSPAGRETQYF
NA	TRBV7-6	TRBJ1-5	NA	TGTGCCAGCAGCTTAATCGGGAATAGCAATCAGCCCCAGCATTTT	CASSLIGNSNQPQHF
few	TRBV11-2	TRBJ1-6	TRBD1	TGTGCCAGCAGCCGTCTCGGGACAGCCGACTATAATTCACCCCTCCACTTT	CASSRLGTADYNSPLHF
few	TRBV25-1	TRBJ1-6	NA	TGTGCCAGCAGTCAACGGTCAGGGATTGAGGAGCCCCTCCACTTT	CASSQRSGIEEPLHF
NA	TRBV7-6	TRBJ2-3	TRBD1	TGTGCCAGCAGCTTATTTGCAGGGGGCTCCGATACGCAGTATTTT	CASSLFAGGSDTQYF
many	TRBV30	TRBJ2-5	NA	TGTGCCTGGAGTCCCCCGGGACGGGAGAGAAGAGAGACCCAGTACTTC	CAWSPPGRERRETQYF
few	TRBV29-1	TRBJ2-7	TRBD2	TGCAGCGTGGCTATGACGGGGACTAGGGAGCAGTACTTC	CSVAMTGTREQYF
NA	TRBV11-1	TRBJ2-7	NA	TGTGCCAGCAGCAGACCTCAGGGCGACGAGCAGTACTTC	CASSRPQGDEQYF
NA	TRBV30	TRBJ1-1	NA	TGTGCCTGGTCGCACTCCGGGACTGAAGCTTTCTTT	CAWSHSGTEAFF
NA	TRBV18	TRBJ2-6	TRBD1	TGTGCCAGCTCACCTGGGACAGGGTTCTCTGGGGCCAACGTCCTGACTTTC	CASSPGTGFSGANVLTF
NA	TRBV30	TRBJ1-6	TRBD1	TGTGCCTGGAGTGCGGGGACAGGGGACTCACCCCTCCACTTT	CAWSAGTGDSPLHF
few	TRBV7-2	TRBJ2-5	NA	TGTGCCAGCAGCTTAGGACGGGTGGGAGAGACCCAGTACTTC	CASSLGRVGETQYF
NA	TRBV4-2	TRBJ2-7	NA	TGTGCCAGCAGCCAAGATGCGGACTCGGGGACTCGGTACGAGCAGTACTTC	CASSQDADSGTRYEQYF